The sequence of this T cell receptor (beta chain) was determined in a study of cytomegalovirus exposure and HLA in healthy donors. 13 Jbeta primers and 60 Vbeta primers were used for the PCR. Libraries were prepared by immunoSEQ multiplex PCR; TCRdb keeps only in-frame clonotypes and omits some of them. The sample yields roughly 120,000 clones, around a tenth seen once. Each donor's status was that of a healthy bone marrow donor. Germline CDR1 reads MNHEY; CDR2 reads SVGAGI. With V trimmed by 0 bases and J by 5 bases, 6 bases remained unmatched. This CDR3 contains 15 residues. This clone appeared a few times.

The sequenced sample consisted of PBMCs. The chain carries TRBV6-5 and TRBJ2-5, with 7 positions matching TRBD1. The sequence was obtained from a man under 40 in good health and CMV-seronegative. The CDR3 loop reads CASSYSTGEWETQYF. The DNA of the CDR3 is TGTGCCAGCAGTTACTCTACAGGGGAATGGGAGACCCAGTACTTC.